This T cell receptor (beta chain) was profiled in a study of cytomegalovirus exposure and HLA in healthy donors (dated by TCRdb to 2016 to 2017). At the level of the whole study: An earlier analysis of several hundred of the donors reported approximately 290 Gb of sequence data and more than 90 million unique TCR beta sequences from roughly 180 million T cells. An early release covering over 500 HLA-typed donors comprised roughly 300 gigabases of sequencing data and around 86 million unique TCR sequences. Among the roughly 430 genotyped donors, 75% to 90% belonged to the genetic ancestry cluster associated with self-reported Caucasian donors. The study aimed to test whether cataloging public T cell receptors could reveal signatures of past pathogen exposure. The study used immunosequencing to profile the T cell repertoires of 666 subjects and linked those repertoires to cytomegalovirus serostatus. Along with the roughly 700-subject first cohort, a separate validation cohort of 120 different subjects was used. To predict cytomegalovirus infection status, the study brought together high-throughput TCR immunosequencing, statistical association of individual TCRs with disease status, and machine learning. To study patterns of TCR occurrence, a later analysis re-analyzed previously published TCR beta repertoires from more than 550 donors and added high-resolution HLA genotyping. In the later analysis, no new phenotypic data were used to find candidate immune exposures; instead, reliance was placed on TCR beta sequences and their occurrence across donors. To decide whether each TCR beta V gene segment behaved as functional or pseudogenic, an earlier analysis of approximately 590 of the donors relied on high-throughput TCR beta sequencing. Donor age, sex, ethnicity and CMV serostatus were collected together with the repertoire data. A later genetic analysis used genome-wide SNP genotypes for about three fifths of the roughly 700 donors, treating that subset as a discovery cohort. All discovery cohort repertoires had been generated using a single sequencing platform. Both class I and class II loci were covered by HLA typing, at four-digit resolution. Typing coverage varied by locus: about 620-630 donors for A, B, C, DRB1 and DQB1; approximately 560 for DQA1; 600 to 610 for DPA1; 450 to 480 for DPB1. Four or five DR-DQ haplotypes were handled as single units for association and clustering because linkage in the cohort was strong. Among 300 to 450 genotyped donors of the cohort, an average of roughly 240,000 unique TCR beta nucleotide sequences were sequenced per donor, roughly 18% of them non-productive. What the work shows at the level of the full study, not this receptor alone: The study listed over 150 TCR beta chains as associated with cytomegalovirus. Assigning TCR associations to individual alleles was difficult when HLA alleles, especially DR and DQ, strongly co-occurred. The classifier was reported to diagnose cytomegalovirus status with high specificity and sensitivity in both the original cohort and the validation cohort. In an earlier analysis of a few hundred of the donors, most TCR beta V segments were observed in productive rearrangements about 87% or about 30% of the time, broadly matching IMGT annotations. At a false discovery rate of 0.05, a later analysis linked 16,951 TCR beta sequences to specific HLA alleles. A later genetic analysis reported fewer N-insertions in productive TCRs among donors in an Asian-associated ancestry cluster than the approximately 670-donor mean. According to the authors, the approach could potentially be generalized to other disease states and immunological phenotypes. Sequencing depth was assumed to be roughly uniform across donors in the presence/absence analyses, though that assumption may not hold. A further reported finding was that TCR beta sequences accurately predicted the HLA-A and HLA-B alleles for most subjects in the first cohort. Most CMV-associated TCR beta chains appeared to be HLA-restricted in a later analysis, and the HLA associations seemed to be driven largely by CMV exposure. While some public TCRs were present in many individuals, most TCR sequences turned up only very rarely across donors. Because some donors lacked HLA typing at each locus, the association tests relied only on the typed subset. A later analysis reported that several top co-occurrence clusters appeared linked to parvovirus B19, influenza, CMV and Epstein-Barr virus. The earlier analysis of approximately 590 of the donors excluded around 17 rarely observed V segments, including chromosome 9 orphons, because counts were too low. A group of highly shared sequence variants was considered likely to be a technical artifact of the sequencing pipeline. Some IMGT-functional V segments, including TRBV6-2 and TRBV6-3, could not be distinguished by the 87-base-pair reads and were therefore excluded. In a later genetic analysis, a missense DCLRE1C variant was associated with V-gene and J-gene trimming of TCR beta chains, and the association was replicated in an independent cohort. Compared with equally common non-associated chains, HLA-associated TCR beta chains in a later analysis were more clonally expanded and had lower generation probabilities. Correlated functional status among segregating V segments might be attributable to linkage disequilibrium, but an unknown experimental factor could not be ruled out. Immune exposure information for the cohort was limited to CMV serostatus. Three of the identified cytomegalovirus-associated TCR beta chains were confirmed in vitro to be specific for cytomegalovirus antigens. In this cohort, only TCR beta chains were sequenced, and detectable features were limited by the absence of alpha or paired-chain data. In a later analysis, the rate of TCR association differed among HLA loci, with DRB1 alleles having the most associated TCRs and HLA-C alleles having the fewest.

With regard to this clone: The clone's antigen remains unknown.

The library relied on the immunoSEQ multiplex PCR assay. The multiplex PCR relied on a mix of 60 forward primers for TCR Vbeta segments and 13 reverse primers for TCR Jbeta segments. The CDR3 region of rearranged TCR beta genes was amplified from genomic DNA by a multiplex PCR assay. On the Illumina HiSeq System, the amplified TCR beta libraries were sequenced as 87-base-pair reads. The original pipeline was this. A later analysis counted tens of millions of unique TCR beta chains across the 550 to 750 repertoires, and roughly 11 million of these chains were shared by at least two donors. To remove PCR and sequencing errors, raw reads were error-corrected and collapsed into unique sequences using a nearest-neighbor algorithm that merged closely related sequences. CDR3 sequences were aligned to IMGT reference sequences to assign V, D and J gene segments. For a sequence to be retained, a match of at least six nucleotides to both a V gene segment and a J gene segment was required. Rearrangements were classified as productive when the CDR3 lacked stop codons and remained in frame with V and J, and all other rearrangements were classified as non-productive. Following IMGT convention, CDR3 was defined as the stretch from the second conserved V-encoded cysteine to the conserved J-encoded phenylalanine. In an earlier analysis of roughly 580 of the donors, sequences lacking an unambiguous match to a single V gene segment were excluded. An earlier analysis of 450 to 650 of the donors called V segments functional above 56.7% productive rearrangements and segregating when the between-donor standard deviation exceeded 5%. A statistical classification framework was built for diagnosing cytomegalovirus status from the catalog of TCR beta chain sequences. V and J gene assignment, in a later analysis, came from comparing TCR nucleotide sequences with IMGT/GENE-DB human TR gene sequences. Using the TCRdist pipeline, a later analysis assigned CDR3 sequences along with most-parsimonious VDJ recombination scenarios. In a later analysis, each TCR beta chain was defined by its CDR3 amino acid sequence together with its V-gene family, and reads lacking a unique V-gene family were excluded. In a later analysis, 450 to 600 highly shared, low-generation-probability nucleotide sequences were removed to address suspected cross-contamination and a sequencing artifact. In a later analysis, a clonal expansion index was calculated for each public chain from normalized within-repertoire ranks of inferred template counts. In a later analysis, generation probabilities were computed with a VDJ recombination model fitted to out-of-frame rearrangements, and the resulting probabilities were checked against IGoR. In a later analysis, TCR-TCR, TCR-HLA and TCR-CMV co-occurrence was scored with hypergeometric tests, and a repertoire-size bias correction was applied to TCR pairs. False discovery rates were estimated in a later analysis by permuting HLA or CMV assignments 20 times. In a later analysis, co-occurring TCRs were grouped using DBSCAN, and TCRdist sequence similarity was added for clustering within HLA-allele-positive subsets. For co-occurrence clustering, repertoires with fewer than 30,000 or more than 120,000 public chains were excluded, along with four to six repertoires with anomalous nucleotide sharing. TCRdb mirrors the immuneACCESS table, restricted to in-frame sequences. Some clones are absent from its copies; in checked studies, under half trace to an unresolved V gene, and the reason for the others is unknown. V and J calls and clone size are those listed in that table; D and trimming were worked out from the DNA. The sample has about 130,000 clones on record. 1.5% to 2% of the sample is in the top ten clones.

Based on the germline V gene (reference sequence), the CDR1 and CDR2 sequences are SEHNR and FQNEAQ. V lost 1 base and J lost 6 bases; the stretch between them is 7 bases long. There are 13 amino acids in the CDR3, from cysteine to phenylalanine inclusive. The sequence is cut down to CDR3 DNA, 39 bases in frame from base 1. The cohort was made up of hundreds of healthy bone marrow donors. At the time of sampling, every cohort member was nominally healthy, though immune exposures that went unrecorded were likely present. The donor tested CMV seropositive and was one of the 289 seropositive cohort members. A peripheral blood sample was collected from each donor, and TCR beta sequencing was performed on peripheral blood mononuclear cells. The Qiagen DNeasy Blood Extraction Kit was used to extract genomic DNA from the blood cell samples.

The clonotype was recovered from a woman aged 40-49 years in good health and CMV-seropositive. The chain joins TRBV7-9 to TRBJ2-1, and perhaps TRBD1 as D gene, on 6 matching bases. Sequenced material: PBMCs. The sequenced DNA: TGTGCCAGCAGCTTAGACAGGGTCAATGAGCAGTTCTTC. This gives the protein CASSLDRVNEQFF. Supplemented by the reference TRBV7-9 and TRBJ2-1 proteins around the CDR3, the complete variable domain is DTGVSQNPRHKITKRGQNVTFRCDPISEHNRLYWYRQTLGQGPEFLTYFQNEAQLEKSRLLSDRFSAERPKGSFSTLEIQRTEQGDSAMYLCASSLDRVNEQFFGPGTRLTVL.